This T cell receptor beta chain was profiled in a study of T cell changes during pregnancy in multiple sclerosis. Libraries were prepared by immunoSEQ multiplex PCR; TCRdb keeps only in-frame clonotypes and omits some of them. The sample records fewer than 50,000 clones, 85% to 90% being singletons. The TCR was taken from a female donor with multiple sclerosis, enrolled in a pregnancy study. The specimen comprised CD8+ T cells from peripheral blood mononuclear cells, sampled in the third trimester of pregnancy.

The CDR3 DNA follows: TGTGCCAGCAGCAAAACGCAGGGTCGGCTGTTTTTT. This encodes CASSKTQGRLFF. The V and J genes are TRBV6-5 and TRBJ2-2; weak D call: TRBD1 (5 bases). CDR1 MNHEY and CDR2 SVGAGI come from the germline V gene. The germline V and J ends were trimmed by 6 bases and 13 bases, with 15 bases remaining between them. This CDR3 spans 12 amino acids.